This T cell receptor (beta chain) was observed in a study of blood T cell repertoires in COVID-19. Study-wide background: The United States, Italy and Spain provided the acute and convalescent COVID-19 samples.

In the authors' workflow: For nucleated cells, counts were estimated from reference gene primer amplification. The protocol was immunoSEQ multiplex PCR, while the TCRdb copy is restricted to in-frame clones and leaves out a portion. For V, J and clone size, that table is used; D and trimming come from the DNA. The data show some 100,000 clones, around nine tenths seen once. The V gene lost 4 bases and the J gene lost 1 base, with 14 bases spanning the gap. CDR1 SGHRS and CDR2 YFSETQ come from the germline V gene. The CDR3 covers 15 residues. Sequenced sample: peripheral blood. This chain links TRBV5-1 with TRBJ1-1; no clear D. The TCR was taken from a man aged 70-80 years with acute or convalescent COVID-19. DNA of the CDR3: TGCGCCAGCAGCCCAAGTTGGGCAGCGAACACTGAAGCTTTCTTT. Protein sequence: CASSPSWAANTEAFF. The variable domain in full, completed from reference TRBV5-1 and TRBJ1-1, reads KAGVTQTPRYLIKTRGQQVTLSCSPISGHRSVSWYQQTPGQGLQFLFEYFSETQRNKGNFPGRFSGRQFSNSRSEMNVSTLELGDSALYLCASSPSWAANTEAFFGQGTRLTVV.